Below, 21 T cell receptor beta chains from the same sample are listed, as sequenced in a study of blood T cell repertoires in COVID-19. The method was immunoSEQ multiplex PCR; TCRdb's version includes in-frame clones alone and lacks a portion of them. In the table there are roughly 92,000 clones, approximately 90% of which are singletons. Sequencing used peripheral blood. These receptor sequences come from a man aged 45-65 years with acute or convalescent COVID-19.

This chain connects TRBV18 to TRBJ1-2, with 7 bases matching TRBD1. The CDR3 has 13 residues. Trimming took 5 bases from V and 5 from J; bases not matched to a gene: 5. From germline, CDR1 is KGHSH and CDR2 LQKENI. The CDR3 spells CASSTGTAYGYTF. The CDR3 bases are TGTGCCAGCTCAACCGGGACAGCTTATGGCTACACCTTC. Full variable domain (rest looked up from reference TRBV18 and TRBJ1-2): NAGVMQNPRHLVRRRGQEARLRCSPMKGHSHVYWYRQLPEEGLKFMVYLQKENIIDESGMPKERFSAEFPKEGPSILRIQQVVRGDSAAYFCASSTGTAYGYTFGSGTRLTVV.

The DNA of the CDR3 is TGTGCCAGCAGCCACAGGACCCTCTCTGGAAACACCATATATTTT. Translating gives CASSHRTLSGNTIYF. The J gene is TRBJ1-3, the V gene TRBV6-5, with D possibly matching TRBD1 (5 bases). The CDR3 spans 15 residues. Per the germline V gene, CDR1 is MNHEY and CDR2 is SVGAGI. V was cut by 6 bases and J by 0 bases, with 12 bases left in between.

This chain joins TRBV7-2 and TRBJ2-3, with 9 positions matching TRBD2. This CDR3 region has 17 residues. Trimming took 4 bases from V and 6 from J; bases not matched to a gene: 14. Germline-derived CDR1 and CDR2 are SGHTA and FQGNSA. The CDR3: CASSSARAGGTTDTQYF. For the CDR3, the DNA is TGTGCCAGCAGCTCTGCTCGGGCGGGAGGGACCACGGATACGCAGTATTTT. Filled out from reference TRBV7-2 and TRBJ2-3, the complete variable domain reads GAGVSQSPSNKVTEKGKDVELRCDPISGHTALYWYRQSLGQGLEFLIYFQGNSAPDKSGLPSDRFSAERTGGSVSTLTIQRTQQEDSAVYLCASSSARAGGTTDTQYFGPGTRLTVL.

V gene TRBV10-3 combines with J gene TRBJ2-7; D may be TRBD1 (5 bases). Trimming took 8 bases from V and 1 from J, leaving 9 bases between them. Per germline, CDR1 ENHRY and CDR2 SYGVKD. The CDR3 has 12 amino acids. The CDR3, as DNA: TGTGCCATCCGACAGCCATCCTACGAGCAGTACTTC. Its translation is CAIRQPSYEQYF.

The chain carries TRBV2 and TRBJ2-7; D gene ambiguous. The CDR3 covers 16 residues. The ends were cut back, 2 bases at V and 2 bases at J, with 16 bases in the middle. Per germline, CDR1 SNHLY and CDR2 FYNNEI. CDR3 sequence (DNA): TGTGCCAGCAGTGAAAGTATGGCAGGTCCGACCTACGAGCAGTACTTC. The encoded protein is CASSESMAGPTYEQYF. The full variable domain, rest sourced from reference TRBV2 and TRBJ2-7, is EPEVTQTPSHQVTQMGQEVILRCVPISNHLYFYWYRQILGQKVEFLVSFYNNEISEKSEIFDDQFSVERPDGSNFTLKIRSTKLEDSAMYFCASSESMAGPTYEQYFGPGTRLTVT.

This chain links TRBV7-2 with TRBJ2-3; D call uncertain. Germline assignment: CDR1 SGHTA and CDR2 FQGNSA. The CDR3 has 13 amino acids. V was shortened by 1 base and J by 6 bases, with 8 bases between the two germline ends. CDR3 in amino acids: CASSLGGLDTQYF. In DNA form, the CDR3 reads TGTGCCAGCAGCTTAGGAGGCCTGGATACGCAGTATTTT.

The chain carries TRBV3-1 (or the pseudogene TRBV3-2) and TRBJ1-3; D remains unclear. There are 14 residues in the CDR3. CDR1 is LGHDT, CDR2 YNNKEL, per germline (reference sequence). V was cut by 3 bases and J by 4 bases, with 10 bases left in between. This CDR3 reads CASSHPAAGNTIYF. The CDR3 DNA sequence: TGTGCCAGCAGCCATCCCGCGGCGGGAAACACCATATATTTT.

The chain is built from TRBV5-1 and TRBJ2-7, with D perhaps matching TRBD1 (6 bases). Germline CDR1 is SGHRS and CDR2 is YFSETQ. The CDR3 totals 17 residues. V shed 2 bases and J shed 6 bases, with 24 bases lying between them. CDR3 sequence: CASSLILGGSSLSEQYF. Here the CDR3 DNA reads TGCGCCAGCAGCTTAATCCTTGGGGGCTCTTCCCTTTCCGAGCAGTACTTC. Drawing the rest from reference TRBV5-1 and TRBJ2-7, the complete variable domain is KAGVTQTPRYLIKTRGQQVTLSCSPISGHRSVSWYQQTPGQGLQFLFEYFSETQRNKGNFPGRFSGRQFSNSRSEMNVSTLELGDSALYLCASSLILGGSSLSEQYFGPGTRLTVT.

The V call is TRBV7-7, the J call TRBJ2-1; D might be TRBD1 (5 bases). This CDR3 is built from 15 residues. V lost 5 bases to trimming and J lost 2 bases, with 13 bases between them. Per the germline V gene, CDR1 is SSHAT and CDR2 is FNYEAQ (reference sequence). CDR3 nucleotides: TGTGCCAGCAGCCAAGTACCAGGGACCTACAATGAGCAGTTCTTC. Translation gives CASSQVPGTYNEQFF. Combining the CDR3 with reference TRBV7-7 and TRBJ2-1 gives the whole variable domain GAGVSQSPRYKVTKRGQDVTLRCDPISSHATLYWYQQALGQGPEFLTYFNYEAQPDKSGLPSDRFSAERPEGSISTLTIQRTEQRDSAMYRCASSQVPGTYNEQFFGPGTRLTVL.

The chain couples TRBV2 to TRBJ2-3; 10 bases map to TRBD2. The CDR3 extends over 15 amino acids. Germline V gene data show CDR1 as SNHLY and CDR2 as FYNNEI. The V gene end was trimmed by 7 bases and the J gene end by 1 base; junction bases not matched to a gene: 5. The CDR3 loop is CASNPLAGGTDTQYF. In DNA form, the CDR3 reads TGTGCCAGCAACCCCCTAGCGGGAGGCACAGATACGCAGTATTTT.

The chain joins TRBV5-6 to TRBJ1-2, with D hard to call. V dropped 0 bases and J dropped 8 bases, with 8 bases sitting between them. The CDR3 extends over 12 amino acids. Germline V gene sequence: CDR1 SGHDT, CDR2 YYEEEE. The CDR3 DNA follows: TGTGCCAGCAGCTTGGGGTCTGGCGGCTACACCTTC. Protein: CASSLGSGGYTF.

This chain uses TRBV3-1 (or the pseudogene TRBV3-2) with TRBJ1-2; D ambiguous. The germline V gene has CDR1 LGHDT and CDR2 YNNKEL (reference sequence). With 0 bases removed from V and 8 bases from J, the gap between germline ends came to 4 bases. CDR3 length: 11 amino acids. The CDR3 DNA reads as TGTGCCAGCAGCCAAGATCGGGGCTACACCTTC. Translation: CASSQDRGYTF.

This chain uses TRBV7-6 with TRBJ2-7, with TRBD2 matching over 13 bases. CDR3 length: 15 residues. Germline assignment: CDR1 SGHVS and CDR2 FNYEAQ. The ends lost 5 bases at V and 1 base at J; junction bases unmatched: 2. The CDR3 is CASSRGLAGSYEQYF. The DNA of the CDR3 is TGTGCCAGCAGCCGGGGACTAGCGGGGTCCTACGAGCAGTACTTC. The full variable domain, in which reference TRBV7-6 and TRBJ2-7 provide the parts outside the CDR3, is GAGVSQSPRYKVTKRGQDVALRCDPISGHVSLYWYRQALGQGPEFLTYFNYEAQQDKSGLPNDRFSAERPEGSISTLTIQRTEQRDSAMYRCASSRGLAGSYEQYFGPGTRLTVT.

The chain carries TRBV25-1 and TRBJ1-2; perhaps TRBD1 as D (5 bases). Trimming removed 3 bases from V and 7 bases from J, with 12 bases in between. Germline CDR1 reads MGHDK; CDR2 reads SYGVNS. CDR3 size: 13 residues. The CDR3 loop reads CASSDGGARGYTF. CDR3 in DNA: TGTGCCAGCAGTGACGGAGGGGCGCGTGGCTACACCTTC.

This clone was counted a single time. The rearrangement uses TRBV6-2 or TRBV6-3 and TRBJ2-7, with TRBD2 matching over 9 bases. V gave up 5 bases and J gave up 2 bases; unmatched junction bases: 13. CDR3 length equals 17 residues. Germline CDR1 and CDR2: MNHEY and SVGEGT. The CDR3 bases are TGTGCCAGCAGTGCCCGTAGGATGCGGGAGGGCCCCTACGAGCAGTACTTC. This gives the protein CASSARRMREGPYEQYF.

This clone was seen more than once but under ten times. The CDR3 loop reads CASSKNGKLRAGGVSRDNEQFF. For the CDR3, the DNA is TGTGCCAGCAGCAAGAATGGGAAGTTGCGGGCAGGGGGTGTTTCCCGTGACAATGAGCAGTTCTTC. This chain connects TRBV7-9 to TRBJ2-1; 7 nucleotides match TRBD1. Germline CDR1 is SEHNR and CDR2 is FQNEAQ (reference sequence). This CDR3 is built from 22 residues. V dropped 5 bases and J dropped 5; count of bases not matched to a gene: 30.

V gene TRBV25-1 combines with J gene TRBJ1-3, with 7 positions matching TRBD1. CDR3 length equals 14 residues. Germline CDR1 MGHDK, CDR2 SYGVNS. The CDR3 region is CASKGAVSGNTIYF. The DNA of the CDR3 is TGTGCTTCAAAGGGGGCCGTATCTGGAAACACCATATATTTT. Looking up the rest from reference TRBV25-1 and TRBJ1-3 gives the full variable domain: EADIYQTPRYLVIGTGKKITLECSQTMGHDKMYWYQQDPGMELHLIHYSYGVNSTEKGDLSSESTVSRIRTEHFPLTLESARPSHTSQYLCASKGAVSGNTIYFGEGSWLTVV.

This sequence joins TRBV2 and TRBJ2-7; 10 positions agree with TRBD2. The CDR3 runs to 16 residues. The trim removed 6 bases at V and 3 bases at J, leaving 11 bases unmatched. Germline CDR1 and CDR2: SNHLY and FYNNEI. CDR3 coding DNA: TGTGCCAGCAGAGGGGGCTGGCCTAGCGGGAGCTACGAGCAGTACTTC. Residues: CASRGGWPSGSYEQYF.

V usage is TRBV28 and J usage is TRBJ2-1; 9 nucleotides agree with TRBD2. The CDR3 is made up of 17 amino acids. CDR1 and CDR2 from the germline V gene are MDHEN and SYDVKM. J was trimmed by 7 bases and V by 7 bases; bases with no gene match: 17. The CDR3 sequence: CASTLQGLAPGGNEQFF. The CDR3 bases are TGTGCCAGCACCTTACAGGGACTAGCCCCAGGGGGTAATGAGCAGTTCTTC.

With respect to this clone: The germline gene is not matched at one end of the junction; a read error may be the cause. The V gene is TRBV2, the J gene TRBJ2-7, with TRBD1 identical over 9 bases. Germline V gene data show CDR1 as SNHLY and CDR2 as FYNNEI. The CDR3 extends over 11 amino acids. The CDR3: CASSGQGPPRF. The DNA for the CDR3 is TGTGCCAGCTCGGGACAGGGCCCCCCGAGATTC.

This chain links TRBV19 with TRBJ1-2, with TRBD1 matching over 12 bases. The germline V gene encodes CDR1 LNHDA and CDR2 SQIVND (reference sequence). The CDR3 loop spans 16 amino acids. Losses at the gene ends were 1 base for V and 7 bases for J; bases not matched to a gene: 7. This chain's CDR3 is CASSIGAGTGGFGYTF. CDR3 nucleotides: TGTGCCAGTAGTATAGGGGCCGGGACAGGGGGCTTTGGCTACACCTTC.